A single sample is the source of the 10 T cell receptor beta chains below, sequenced in a study of cytomegalovirus exposure and HLA in healthy donors. Use of 60 Vbeta and 13 Jbeta primers characterized the PCR. Clones were sequenced by immunoSEQ multiplex PCR, and TCRdb holds only the in-frame ones, with some missing. This sample has 150,000 to 200,000 clones, with approximately 80% found just once. The sequenced material came from PBMCs. All receptors come from a man between 50 and 59 years old in good health and CMV-seropositive.

CDR3 residues: CASSLVGGWTGELFF. The CDR3 coding sequence is TGCGCCAGCAGCTTGGTGGGGGGATGGACCGGGGAGCTGTTTTTT. V and J are TRBV5-1 and TRBJ2-2, with D tentatively TRBD2 (6 bases). The CDR3 sequence is 15 residues long. Germline V gene sequence: CDR1 SGHRS, CDR2 YFSETQ. Trimming left V 0 bases short and J 5 bases short, with 11 bases between.

This clone was counted a few times. The chain joins TRBV29-1 to TRBJ2-5; no reliable D call. Germline values: CDR1 SQVTM, CDR2 ANQGSEA. With 7 bases removed from V and 0 bases from J, the gap between germline ends came to 12 bases. The length of the CDR3 is 13 residues. The CDR3 sequence: CSAKTGYQETQYF. The CDR3 DNA is TGCAGCGCCAAGACTGGGTACCAAGAGACCCAGTACTTC.

The rearrangement links TRBV11-3 to TRBJ1-4; perhaps TRBD1 as D (6 bases). Per germline, CDR1 SGHNT and CDR2 YENEEA. The CDR3 loop spans 15 amino acids. Deletions cut 1 base from V and 7 bases from J, with 13 bases between. In nucleotides, the CDR3 is TGTGCCAGCAGCTTAGCTGGGGGCTATGGTGAAAAACTGTTTTTT. Residues: CASSLAGGYGEKLFF.

This clone showed up just once. The chain is built from TRBV6-6 and TRBJ2-1, with D hard to call. CDR3 length: 14 residues. Germline CDR1 reads MNHNY; CDR2 reads SVGAGI (reference sequence). V was trimmed by 0 bases and J by 6 bases, leaving 9 bases between them. As DNA, the CDR3 is TGTGCCAGCAGTTACTCGAGGCCGGGCAATGAGCAGTTCTTC. Protein product: CASSYSRPGNEQFF.

In its sample, this clone was seen a few times. The chain has TRBV11-2 and TRBJ1-4, with D hard to call. The CDR3 runs to 13 residues. Trimming cost V 4 bases and J 8 bases, with 11 bases left between them. Germline V gives CDR1 SGHAT, CDR2 FQNNGV. CDR3 coding DNA: TGTGCCAGCAGCTCCGCTCTAAAGGAAAAACTGTTTTTT. Translated, it gives CASSSALKEKLFF.

The V call is TRBV6-5, the J call TRBJ1-2; 8 bases fit TRBD1. There are 12 residues in the CDR3. Germline V CDR1 and CDR2: MNHEY, SVGAGI. Unmatched junction bases numbered 8, after V lost 10 bases and J lost 7 bases. In DNA form, the CDR3 reads TGTGCCACCAAGACAGGGGTTGGTGGCTACACCTTC. It codes for CATKTGVGGYTF.

V gene TRBV5-3 combines with J gene TRBJ2-2; tentatively, D is TRBD1 (6 bases). TRBV5-3 is an ORF, and what it does is uncertain. V lost 2 bases and J lost 0, with 23 bases in between. The CDR3 extends over 20 amino acids. CDR3 sequence reads: CARSFDRWMNPNTNTGELFF. The CDR3 DNA is TGTGCCAGAAGCTTTGACAGGTGGATGAACCCAAATACGAACACCGGGGAGCTGTTTTTT.

This clone is a singleton in its sample. This CDR3 is CASMYQGSNQPQHF. In DNA, the CDR3 is TGTGCCAGTATGTACCAGGGTAGCAATCAGCCCCAGCATTTT. The V gene is TRBV19, the J gene TRBJ1-5; possibly TRBD1 for D (5 bases). Germline lookup yields CDR1 LNHDA and CDR2 SQIVND (reference sequence). The V and J ends lost 7 bases and 0 bases respectively, with 10 bases between them. The CDR3 runs to 14 residues. The full variable domain, completed using reference TRBV19 and TRBJ1-5, is DGGITQSPKYLFRKEGQNVTLSCEQNLNHDAMYWYRQDPGQGLRLIYYSQIVNDFQKGDIAEGYSVSREKKESFPLTVTSAQKNPTAFYLCASMYQGSNQPQHFGDGTRLSIL.

This sequence joins TRBV29-1 and TRBJ1-1; D remains unclear. The V and J ends lost 4 bases and 10 bases respectively, with 10 bases between them. From germline, CDR1 is SQVTM and CDR2 ANQGSEA. The CDR3 extends over 10 amino acids. DNA for the CDR3: TGCAGCGTTGTTGCGGAGGCAGCTTTCTTT. Translation: CSVVAEAAFF. The full variable domain, with the rest looked up from reference TRBV29-1 and TRBJ1-1, is SAVISQKPSRDICQRGTSLTIQCQVDSQVTMMFWYRQQPGQSLTLIATANQGSEATYESGFVIDKFPISRPNLTFSTLTVSNMSPEDSSIYLCSVVAEAAFFGQGTRLTVV.

The chain uses TRBV25-1 and TRBJ2-5, with TRBD2 matching 9 bases. The CDR3 runs to 15 residues. V was pared by 6 bases and J by 5 bases, with 10 bases of the junction left unmatched. CDR1 is MGHDK, CDR2 SYGVNS, per germline. The CDR3 is CASSRIVAGVETQYF. Here the CDR3 DNA reads TGTGCCAGCAGCAGGATTGTAGCGGGGGTGGAGACCCAGTACTTC. Filled out from reference TRBV25-1 and TRBJ2-5, the complete variable domain reads EADIYQTPRYLVIGTGKKITLECSQTMGHDKMYWYQQDPGMELHLIHYSYGVNSTEKGDLSSESTVSRIRTEHFPLTLESARPSHTSQYLCASSRIVAGVETQYFGPGTRLLVL.